These 17 T cell receptor beta chains were sequenced from one sample in a study of blood T cell repertoires in COVID-19. Repertoires were generated with immunoSEQ multiplex PCR, while TCRdb's copy carries only in-frame clones and drops some. The sample records 310,000 or so clones, 89% being singletons. Specimen: PBMCs or T cells enriched from blood (not recorded which). The source is a woman aged 40 to 50 who had recovered from COVID-19.

This chain links TRBV7-9 with TRBJ2-5; 7 bases agree with TRBD2. V was clipped by 3 bases and J by 3 bases; unmatched bases: 7. Germline CDR1 SEHNR, CDR2 FQNEAQ (reference sequence). This CDR3 comprises 15 residues. In nucleotides, the CDR3 is TGTGCCAGCAGCTTTGGCCCTGGGGGGGAAGAGACCCAGTACTTC. Amino acids: CASSFGPGGEETQYF.

This clone came up once. V gene TRBV27 combines with J gene TRBJ2-1; 12 bases match TRBD2. Germline values: CDR1 MNHEY, CDR2 SMNVEV (reference sequence). The length of the CDR3 is 15 residues. V dropped 7 bases and J dropped 7; count of bases not matched to a gene: 8. The CDR3 spells CASIPTSGSLNEQFF. The CDR3 region has the DNA TGTGCCAGCATCCCGACTAGCGGGAGCTTGAATGAGCAGTTCTTC.

A note on this clone: The same CDR3 is also encoded by other DNA sequences in this sample. The J gene is TRBJ2-1, the V gene TRBV18; D gene unclear. The CDR3 spans 11 residues. From germline, CDR1 is KGHSH and CDR2 LQKENI. Trimming shortened V by 3 bases and J by 8 bases, and 5 bases separated the two germline ends. DNA for the CDR3: TGTGCCAGCTCACCTAGTCATGAGCAGTTCTTC. This codes for CASSPSHEQFF.

V is TRBV14 and J is TRBJ2-3; the D gene is possibly TRBD1 (6 bases). V was trimmed by 3 bases and J by 5 bases, leaving 24 bases between them. The germline V gene encodes CDR1 SGHDN and CDR2 FVKESK. The CDR3 loop spans 18 amino acids. The CDR3 DNA reads as TGTGCCAGCAGCCACAAGGGGGATATAGTCTATGGTGGAGATACGCAGTATTTT. This translates into CASSHKGDIVYGGDTQYF.

The V call is TRBV11-3, the J call TRBJ2-7; D unclear. CDR3 size: 15 residues. Per the germline V gene, CDR1 is SGHNT and CDR2 is YENEEA. The ends were cut back, 5 bases at V and 5 bases at J, with 19 bases in the middle. The CDR3, as DNA: TGTGCCAGCAGCGCCGAGGCCGGTAGGCCCCACGAGCAGTACTTC. Amino acids: CASSAEAGRPHEQYF.

The chain couples TRBV15 to TRBJ2-5, with D maybe TRBD2 (5 bases). This CDR3 spans 14 amino acids. Germline-derived CDR1 and CDR2 are LNHNV and YYDKDF (reference sequence). V gave up 0 bases and J gave up 3 bases, with 8 bases separating them. This CDR3 reads CATSRDSGKETQYF. CDR3 nucleotide sequence: TGTGCCACCAGCAGAGACTCCGGGAAAGAGACCCAGTACTTC.

This clone was counted a few times. The V gene is TRBV28, the J gene TRBJ2-7; a possible D gene is TRBD2 (6 bases). Germline loops: CDR1 MDHEN, CDR2 SYDVKM. The CDR3 consists of 14 residues. V lost 6 bases and J lost 4, with 16 bases in between. CDR3 nucleotide sequence: TGTGCCAGCAGCCCGTTTGGCGGGGAATACGAGCAGTACTTC. Translated: CASSPFGGEYEQYF.

V is TRBV27 and J is TRBJ2-7, with D possibly being TRBD2 (6 bases). Germline loops: CDR1 MNHEY, CDR2 SMNVEV (reference sequence). CDR3 length equals 14 residues. Trimming stripped 3 bases from V and 6 bases from J, with 15 bases between. The CDR3: CASSFSGDSPEQYF. The CDR3 region has the DNA TGTGCCAGCAGTTTTAGCGGAGATTCGCCCGAGCAGTACTTC.

The count of this clone is one. This chain joins TRBV7-2 and TRBJ2-1, with a possible D match to TRBD2 (5 bases). Germline CDR1 reads SGHTA; CDR2 reads FQGNSA. V lost 4 bases to trimming and J lost 4 bases, with 8 bases between them. This CDR3 spans 13 amino acids. The CDR3 is CASSSGLYNEQFF. The CDR3 nucleotides read TGTGCCAGCAGCTCAGGACTTTACAATGAGCAGTTCTTC.

This clone appeared once. The chain employs TRBV2 and TRBJ1-6; tentative D call: TRBD1 (6 bases). The CDR3 sequence is 15 residues long. The V and J ends lost 6 bases and 0 bases respectively, with 9 bases between them. Per the germline V gene, CDR1 is SNHLY and CDR2 is FYNNEI. CDR3 nucleotide sequence: TGTGCCAGCAGGACGGACAGCTCCTATAATTCACCCCTCCACTTT. Amino acids: CASRTDSSYNSPLHF.

This clone was observed a handful of times. V usage is TRBV28 and J usage is TRBJ2-5, with a weak D call TRBD1 (6 bases). The V gene lost 5 bases and the J gene lost 5 bases, with 30 bases spanning the gap. The CDR3 length is 19 residues. Germline V gives CDR1 MDHEN, CDR2 SYDVKM. CDR3 amino acids: CASSPNRYSQGNGLETQYF. The CDR3 nucleotides are TGTGCCAGCAGTCCAAACAGATATTCACAGGGTAACGGTCTGGAGACCCAGTACTTC.

The chain has TRBV6-2 or TRBV6-3 and TRBJ2-5, with 11 bases lining up with TRBD2. The CDR3 length is 16 residues. Germline lookup yields CDR1 MNHEY and CDR2 SVGEGT. J lost 4 bases, V lost 5 bases, and 9 bases had no gene match. CDR3: CASSQPSGRPRETQYF. The CDR3 nucleotides read TGTGCCAGCAGTCAACCTAGCGGGAGGCCCCGAGAGACCCAGTACTTC.

This chain uses TRBV4-1 with TRBJ2-3, with 10 nucleotides matching TRBD2. This CDR3 has 15 amino acids. Trimming at V came to 4 bases and at J to 4 bases, leaving 5 bases not matched to a gene. Germline CDR1 and CDR2: MGHRA and YSYEKL. The CDR3 nucleotides read TGCGCCAGCAGCCCAGCGGGGGGGCGGCCAGATACGCAGTATTTT. Its protein is CASSPAGGRPDTQYF.

This sequence joins TRBV27 and TRBJ2-7; tentatively, D is TRBD2 (7 bases). The CDR3 consists of 13 residues. Germline V gives CDR1 MNHEY, CDR2 SMNVEV (reference sequence). Trimming stripped 8 bases from V and 3 bases from J, with 14 bases between. In DNA form, the CDR3 reads TGTGCCAGCGGACTAGGACAGAGCTACGAGCAGTACTTC. Protein product: CASGLGQSYEQYF.

V is TRBV28 and J is TRBJ2-2, with 11 bases matching TRBD2. V trimming: 6 bases; J trimming: 7 bases; junction bases outside the gene matches: 13. The V gene's germline CDR1 is MDHEN and CDR2 SYDVKM. The CDR3 has 17 residues. CDR3 loop: CASRPTSGGTLGGELFF. The CDR3 DNA follows: TGTGCCAGCAGACCCACTAGCGGGGGAACCCTTGGCGGGGAGCTGTTTTTT.

This clone was counted a few times. The chain's CDR3 is CASSLGGGGGANVLTF. The CDR3 DNA sequence: TGTGCCAGCAGCTTAGGAGGGGGCGGTGGGGCCAACGTCCTGACTTTC. The gene calls are TRBV7-9 and TRBJ2-6, with 7 bases lining up with TRBD1. This CDR3 spans 16 amino acids. Germline lookup yields CDR1 SEHNR and CDR2 FQNEAQ (reference sequence). J gave up 3 bases and V 1 base, and 3 bases lay outside the gene matches.

V and J are TRBV5-1 and TRBJ2-2; 7 bases map to TRBD1. This CDR3 has 16 amino acids. With 0 bases clipped from V and 4 bases from J, the junction kept 6 bases outside the gene matches. Germline-derived CDR1 and CDR2 are SGHRS and YFSETQ. The CDR3 sequence: CASSLGTTGFTGELFF. In DNA, the CDR3 is TGCGCCAGCAGCTTGGGAACGACAGGGTTCACCGGGGAGCTGTTTTTT.